This TCR beta chain appears in the sequencing data of a study of CD8+CD57+ T cells in acquired aplastic anemia. About the study: Recorded DNA amounts for sorted CD4+ and CD8+ cells had an average of 3.2 ug. Findings and caveats of the study: Roughly 29 was the count of CD8+ CDR3 sequences that patients shared with controls. For CD8+ Simpson's diversity, patients and controls showed no significant difference.

It was genomic DNA that served as the template for profiling TCR beta VDJ and CDR3. TCRdb reprocessed the reads via MiXCR and lists one record per CDR3 protein. The sample consists of around 180,000 distinct CDR3 sequences, 64% of them appearing once. Regarding this clonotype: Its antigen is as yet unknown. A much larger clone lies a single base off, so this may be a read error. The CDR3 does not end in the conserved phenylalanine or tryptophan, so this is likely a read error.

Germline CDR1 and CDR2: ENHRY and SYGVKD. CDR3 length equals 18 residues. V is TRBV10-3 and J is TRBJ2-1; 9 bases align to TRBD2. This TCR was sampled from a human donor with severe aplastic anemia or a healthy control (not recorded which). The sample comprised sorted CD4+, CD8+, or CD8+CD57+ T cells (not recorded which) from PBMCs. The CDR3 nucleotides read TGTGCCAGCAGTCCAATAGCGGGGGCTCCGTTCCTGAACAATGAGCAGTTCCTC. Its protein is CASSPIAGAPFLNNEQFL.